What follows are 26 T cell receptor beta chains derived from one specimen sequenced in a study of Ad26.COV2.S vaccination and SARS-CoV-2 variants. The treatment was: over 15 received Ad26.COV2.S at low or high dose, single or two shots; about 5 received placebo; per-sample allocation not given. Samples analyzed were those drawn on day 63 after the first vaccine or placebo injection. Sequencing was performed with immunoSEQ multiplex PCR; in TCRdb, only in-frame clones are kept and a portion is missing. The profile covers about 440,000 clones, with roughly 87% appearing a single time and 4.3% taken by the ten largest. This material consisted of peripheral blood, taken in a trial of Ad26.COV2.S vaccine versus placebo. Receptors were obtained from a person between 18 and 59 years old who received the Ad26.COV2.S COVID-19 vaccine or a placebo.

The chain has TRBV7-6 and TRBJ1-4; the match to TRBD1 covers 8 bases. The CDR3 runs 15 residues. Germline V lookup: CDR1 SGHVS, CDR2 FNYEAQ. With V trimmed by 5 bases and J by 2 bases, 4 bases remained unmatched. The CDR3 coding sequence is TGTGCCAGCAGCGGACAGGGACGGACTAATGAAAAACTGTTTTTT. This gives the protein CASSGQGRTNEKLFF.

The rearrangement links TRBV7-3 to TRBJ1-1; a weak D match, TRBD1 (5 bases). The CDR3 length is 13 residues. Deletions cut 6 bases from V and 11 bases from J, with 19 bases between. Germline assignment: CDR1 SGHTA and CDR2 FQGTGA. The CDR3 loop reads CASSFGGGDVAFF. CDR3 in DNA: TGTGCCAGCAGTTTTGGGGGAGGTGACGTCGCTTTCTTT.

CDR3: CASRVSGAYNEQFF. As DNA, the CDR3 is TGTGCCAGCAGGGTAAGCGGGGCTTACAATGAGCAGTTCTTC. The chain uses TRBV2 and TRBJ2-1; 7 bases are shared with TRBD2. The V gene's germline CDR1 is SNHLY and CDR2 FYNNEI. The CDR3 is 14 amino acids. The J segment lost 4 bases and the V segment lost 6 bases, leaving 6 bases of the junction unmatched.

This chain uses TRBV5-1 with TRBJ2-5; 7 bases match TRBD1. In germline, CDR1 is SGHRS, CDR2 YFSETQ. This CDR3 spans 16 amino acids. Trimming removed 0 bases from V and 0 bases from J; junction bases left unmatched: 5. In nucleotides, the CDR3 is TGCGCCAGCAGCTTGGGGGACAGCCTGTACCAAGAGACCCAGTACTTC. It is translated as CASSLGDSLYQETQYF.

This sequence joins TRBV14 and TRBJ2-2; D remains ambiguous. The V end lost 3 bases, the J end lost 7 bases, and 3 bases lay between the germline ends. Germline-derived CDR1 and CDR2 are SGHDN and FVKESK. The CDR3 is made up of 11 amino acids. The CDR3 bases are TGTGCCAGCAGCCAGGGCGGGGAGCTGTTTTTT. It specifies CASSQGGELFF.

J is TRBJ1-4 and V is TRBV11-1; 10 bases match TRBD1. CDR3 length equals 15 residues. Germline lookup yields CDR1 SGHAT and CDR2 FQDESV (reference sequence). V shed 5 bases, J shed 5 bases, and the junction held 5 bases outside the gene matches. The CDR3 DNA follows: TGTGCCAGCAGCCTTGACAGGGGGCGGAATGAAAAACTGTTTTTT. Amino acid sequence: CASSLDRGRNEKLFF.

The V and J genes are TRBV4-3 and TRBJ2-7, with D perhaps matching TRBD1 or TRBD2 (5 bases each). V shed 4 bases and J shed 6 bases, with 19 bases lying between them. The CDR3 loop spans 15 amino acids. CDR1 LGHNA and CDR2 YSLEER come from the germline V gene. The CDR3 protein is CASSRASGQGGEQYF. The CDR3 region has the DNA TGCGCCAGCAGCCGAGCGTCGGGGCAGGGCGGCGAGCAGTACTTC.

This clone showed up just a few times. The V call is TRBV5-4, the J call TRBJ1-6; 8 bases agree with TRBD1. This CDR3 is built from 15 residues. Per germline, CDR1 SGHNT and CDR2 YYREEE (reference sequence). The trim removed 2 bases at V and 5 bases at J, leaving 3 bases unmatched. CDR3 region: CASSLRDRNNSPLHF. The CDR3 DNA is TGTGCCAGCAGCTTACGGGACAGGAATAATTCACCCCTCCACTTT.

The V gene is TRBV2, the J gene TRBJ2-7; D ambiguous. The CDR3 spans 11 residues. Trimming took off 2 bases at V and 5 bases at J, with 4 bases between the two ends. Germline V gene sequence: CDR1 SNHLY, CDR2 FYNNEI. CDR3 amino acids: CASSERHEQYF. DNA of the CDR3: TGTGCCAGCAGTGAACGCCACGAGCAGTACTTC.

This chain joins TRBV5-1 and TRBJ2-1; TRBD1 is a possible D gene (6 bases). Trimming removed 4 bases from V and 1 base from J, with 12 bases in between. CDR3 length equals 15 residues. In germline, CDR1 is SGHRS, CDR2 YFSETQ. In nucleotides, the CDR3 is TGCGCCAGCAGCCTCCGGACAGTTTCCTACAATGAGCAGTTCTTC. Residues: CASSLRTVSYNEQFF. Variable domain in full (rest from reference TRBV5-1 and TRBJ2-1): KAGVTQTPRYLIKTRGQQVTLSCSPISGHRSVSWYQQTPGQGLQFLFEYFSETQRNKGNFPGRFSGRQFSNSRSEMNVSTLELGDSALYLCASSLRTVSYNEQFFGPGTRLTVL.

V and J are TRBV30 and TRBJ2-1; 10 bases agree with TRBD2. This CDR3 region has 15 residues. Unmatched junction bases numbered 10, after V lost 2 bases and J lost 9 bases. Germline V CDR1 and CDR2: GTSNPN, SVGIG (reference sequence). This CDR3 reads CAWSRRLAGESEQFF. The CDR3 nucleotides are TGTGCCTGGAGTCGGCGGCTAGCGGGAGAGAGTGAGCAGTTCTTC.

The CDR3 bases are TGCGCCAGCAGCATGACTAGCGAAGAGACCCAGTACTTC. Translation: CASSMTSEETQYF. V is TRBV5-1 and J is TRBJ2-5, with 8 bases identical to TRBD2. This CDR3 has 13 amino acids. V was pared by 4 bases and J by 3 bases, with 2 bases of the junction left unmatched. The germline V gene has CDR1 SGHRS and CDR2 YFSETQ.

The chain recombines TRBV28 with TRBJ1-5; D not certain. V lost 3 bases and J 7 bases, leaving 10 bases between the germline ends. Germline CDR1 MDHEN, CDR2 SYDVKM. The CDR3 totals 13 residues. CDR3 sequence: CASSLEGSQPQHF. CDR3 DNA sequence: TGTGCCAGCAGTTTGGAGGGTAGCCAGCCCCAGCATTTT.

Concerning this clone itself: The same CDR3 also results from other DNA sequences found in this sample. V is TRBV18 and J is TRBJ2-3; 7 nucleotides line up with TRBD1. Germline-derived CDR1 and CDR2 are KGHSH and LQKENI. The length of the CDR3 is 15 residues. The junction had 3 bases not matched to a gene; V was cut back by 3 bases and J by 0 bases. The CDR3 spells CASSPRQGSTDTQYF. The CDR3 DNA sequence: TGTGCCAGCTCACCTAGACAGGGTAGCACAGATACGCAGTATTTT.

The rearrangement joins TRBV28 to TRBJ2-7; 7 bases map to TRBD1. V dropped 4 bases and J dropped 2; count of bases not matched to a gene: 11. The germline gives CDR1 MDHEN, CDR2 SYDVKM. CDR3 length equals 16 residues. The DNA for the CDR3 is TGTGCCAGCAGTTCATTACGGGGACAGAAGACCTACGAGCAGTACTTC. It translates to CASSSLRGQKTYEQYF.

J is TRBJ2-5 and V is TRBV5-1; TRBD1 aligns across 7 bases. The CDR3 contains 12 residues. CDR1 and CDR2 (germline): SGHRS, YFSETQ. J lost 5 bases, V lost 5 bases, and 3 bases had no gene match. DNA for the CDR3: TGCGCCAGCAGTGACAGGGCTGAGACCCAGTACTTC. Translated: CASSDRAETQYF. Drawing the rest from reference TRBV5-1 and TRBJ2-5, the complete variable domain is KAGVTQTPRYLIKTRGQQVTLSCSPISGHRSVSWYQQTPGQGLQFLFEYFSETQRNKGNFPGRFSGRQFSNSRSEMNVSTLELGDSALYLCASSDRAETQYFGPGTRLLVL.

The sample holds one count of this clone. DNA of the CDR3: TGTGCCAGCAGCTTGATGGTGGGGGTCGTTCCCACCGGGGAGCTGTTTTTT. Protein sequence: CASSLMVGVVPTGELFF. The chain is built from TRBV5-6 and TRBJ2-2; the D gene could be TRBD1 or TRBD2 (5 bases each). The germline CDR1 and CDR2 sequences are SGHDT and YYEEEE. V was shortened by 1 base and J by 4 bases, with 17 bases between the two germline ends. The CDR3 extends over 17 amino acids.

The rearrangement uses TRBV5-4 and TRBJ2-3; D may match TRBD1 or TRBD2 (5 bases each). Per the germline V gene, CDR1 is SGHNT and CDR2 is YYREEE (reference sequence). This CDR3 region has 11 residues. The V end was cut by 3 bases, the J end by 6 bases, with 5 bases between. The CDR3 loop reads CASSWGDTQYF. CDR3 sequence (DNA): TGTGCCAGCAGCTGGGGGGATACGCAGTATTTT.

V gene TRBV3-1 (or the pseudogene TRBV3-2) combines with J gene TRBJ2-2; the match to TRBD2 covers 13 bases. The germline V gene has CDR1 LGHDT and CDR2 YNNKEL (reference sequence). The CDR3 contains 17 residues. V was pared by 5 bases and J by 1 base, with 4 bases of the junction left unmatched. CDR3 region: CASSLRTSGRNTGELFF. CDR3 nucleotide sequence: TGTGCCAGCAGCTTACGGACTAGCGGGAGGAACACCGGGGAGCTGTTTTTT.

This sequence joins TRBV7-3 and TRBJ1-1, with a possible D match to TRBD1 (5 bases). CDR3 length: 14 amino acids. Germline V gene sequence: CDR1 SGHTA, CDR2 FQGTGA. V was clipped by 2 bases and J by 1 base, with 8 bases between them. The DNA for the CDR3 is TGTGCCAGCAGCTTAGGGGGGGAGAACACTGAAGCTTTCTTT. Translation: CASSLGGENTEAFF.

V usage is TRBV7-6 and J usage is TRBJ2-7; possibly TRBD2 for D (6 bases). Germline CDR1 is SGHVS and CDR2 is FNYEAQ. Trimming cost V 6 bases and J 3 bases, with 21 bases left between them. CDR3 length: 16 residues. The CDR3 nucleotides are TGTGCCAGCAGTTTAAGTTTGGGACTCGACATCTACGAGCAGTACTTC. Protein sequence: CASSLSLGLDIYEQYF.

This chain connects TRBV18 to TRBJ2-6; D remains unclear. V dropped 5 bases and J dropped 0 bases, with 5 bases sitting between them. This CDR3 has 14 residues. Germline assignment: CDR1 KGHSH and CDR2 LQKENI. The CDR3 DNA sequence: TGTGCCAGCTCAGGGGACTCTGGGGCCAACGTCCTGACTTTC. It codes for CASSGDSGANVLTF.

The sample holds a few counts of this clone. The chain employs TRBV5-1 and TRBJ2-7; 8 bases agree with TRBD2. The CDR3 runs to 13 residues. J was trimmed by 3 bases and V by 4 bases; bases with no gene match: 3. Germline assignment: CDR1 SGHRS and CDR2 YFSETQ. The chain's CDR3 is CASSRGGFYEQYF. CDR3 bases: TGCGCCAGCAGCCGGGGGGGCTTCTACGAGCAGTACTTC.

The chain uses TRBV7-2 and TRBJ2-3; 8 bases are a match to TRBD1. The CDR3 is made up of 17 amino acids. Germline values: CDR1 SGHTA, CDR2 FQGNSA. Germline trimming cut 5 bases from V and 0 bases from J; bases unmatched to any gene: 10. Here the CDR3 DNA reads TGTGCCAGCAGCCTCCCAGGGGGCGGGGTTAGCACAGATACGCAGTATTTT. It specifies CASSLPGGGVSTDTQYF.

The chain recombines TRBV9 with TRBJ2-5; D gene uncertain. The length of the CDR3 is 14 residues. Trimming removed 4 bases from V and 2 bases from J, with 12 bases in between. The V gene's germline CDR1 is SGDLS and CDR2 YYNGEE. The CDR3 protein is CASSPRIGQETQYF. In nucleotides, the CDR3 is TGTGCCAGCAGCCCTCGTATAGGGCAAGAGACCCAGTACTTC.

CDR3 protein: CASSQDLLDRGLRSSSNQPQHF. Written as DNA, the CDR3 is TGTGCCAGCAGCCAAGATCTATTGGACAGGGGTCTAAGGTCCTCTAGCAATCAGCCCCAGCATTTT. This rearrangement joins TRBV14 to TRBJ1-5; the match to TRBD1 covers 9 bases. The CDR3 covers 22 residues. The V gene's germline CDR1 is SGHDN and CDR2 FVKESK. After removal of 0 bases from V and 0 bases from J, the junction contained 18 bases not matched to a gene.